The subject of this entry is one TCR beta chain. What it binds is unknown. The sample is drawn from a study of CD8+ T cells in alopecia areata. Findings and limits, study-wide: Significant decreases in scalp clonality and expanded CD8+ clones followed tofacitinib treatment. Scalp specimens additionally yield sequences from normal skin's resident alphabeta T cells.

Stated treatment: oral pan-JAK inhibitor, 5-10 mg twice daily. PBMCs provided sorted CD4+ and CD8+ T cells. Sequencing relied on a cDNA template that was reverse transcribed from extracted RNA. Libraries were prepared by immunoSEQ multiplex PCR; TCRdb keeps only in-frame clonotypes and omits some of them. The table shows under 250,000 clones, with roughly three fifths occurring only once. Specimen: CD4+ T cells sorted from blood, collected around week 44, from a patient treated with tofacitinib. This receptor was taken from a human donor with alopecia areata.

As DNA, the CDR3 is TGTGCCAGCGCGGGACAGGTCGGTGGCTACACCTTC. Translation: CASAGQVGGYTF. The rearrangement joins TRBV27 to TRBJ1-2; 8 bases align to TRBD1. CDR1 and CDR2 (germline): MNHEY, SMNVEV (reference sequence). The CDR3 spans 12 residues. The V and J ends lost 8 bases and 7 bases, in that order; junction bases with no gene match: 6.